Presented here are 5 T cell receptor beta chains from one specimen sequenced in a study of cytomegalovirus exposure and HLA in healthy donors. PCR employed 60 Vbeta and 13 Jbeta primers. Generated by immunoSEQ multiplex PCR, the TCRdb table keeps only in-frame clones and is missing some. Its listing shows some 21,000 clones. The specimen was PBMCs. These receptors were taken from a man between 60 and 70 years old in good health and CMV-seropositive.

The chain joins TRBV5-1 to TRBJ1-5, with D tentatively TRBD1 (6 bases). V lost 1 base, J lost 3 bases, and 11 bases lay in between. Germline CDR1 reads SGHRS; CDR2 reads YFSETQ. CDR3 length equals 15 residues. The CDR3 loop reads CASSLMTGDNQPQHF. In DNA form, the CDR3 reads TGCGCCAGCAGCTTGATGACAGGAGACAATCAGCCCCAGCATTTT. The full variable domain, completed using reference TRBV5-1 and TRBJ1-5, is KAGVTQTPRYLIKTRGQQVTLSCSPISGHRSVSWYQQTPGQGLQFLFEYFSETQRNKGNFPGRFSGRQFSNSRSEMNVSTLELGDSALYLCASSLMTGDNQPQHFGDGTRLSIL.

This chain connects TRBV2 to TRBJ1-2, with a possible D match to TRBD1 (6 bases). CDR1 SNHLY and CDR2 FYNNEI come from the germline V gene. V was cut by 5 bases and J by 8 bases, with 12 bases left in between. The CDR3 has 12 residues. The CDR3: CASSQGMGGYTF. The CDR3 bases are TGTGCCAGCAGTCAGGGGATGGGAGGCTACACCTTC.

The rearrangement joins TRBV27 to TRBJ2-7, with D possibly matching TRBD2 (6 bases). V gave up 6 bases and J gave up 2 bases, with 17 bases separating them. The CDR3 spans 15 residues. From germline, CDR1 is MNHEY and CDR2 SMNVEV (reference sequence). CDR3 in DNA: TGTGCCAGCAGGCCCGTCTGGCGGGGCGCCTACGAGCAGTACTTC. Translating it yields CASRPVWRGAYEQYF.

The chain joins TRBV29-1 to TRBJ2-2; D not resolved. The CDR3 is made up of 13 amino acids. Germline-derived CDR1 and CDR2 are SQVTM and ANQGSEA. Trimming removed 4 bases at V and 3 bases at J, with 9 bases between. DNA of the CDR3: TGCAGCGTTGTAAGTCACTACACCGGGGAGCTGTTTTTT. This translates into CSVVSHYTGELFF.

The CDR3 spells CASSPGSTGDTQYF. The CDR3 coding sequence is TGTGCCAGCAGCCCAGGGTCAACTGGGGATACGCAGTATTTT. The chain links TRBV4-2 to TRBJ2-3; D perhaps matches TRBD1 (5 bases). CDR3 length: 14 residues. Germline V gene data show CDR1 as LGHNA and CDR2 as YNFKEQ. V was pared by 4 bases and J by 6 bases, with 14 bases between.